The 24 T cell receptor beta chains listed next were all sequenced from one sample in a study of Tregs in tolerant kidney transplant recipients. Generated by immunoSEQ multiplex PCR, the TCRdb table keeps only in-frame clones and is missing some. The repertoire holds 90,000 to 120,000 clones, 90% seen once, with 0.3% to 0.4% in the top ten. Sequencing used CD4+ T cells from blood, obtained before the transplant. The receptors here all came from a human donor who received a combined kidney and bone marrow transplant.

The V and J genes are TRBV5-1 and TRBJ2-7; 7 bases fit TRBD1. The CDR3 covers 16 residues. Germline CDR1 reads SGHRS; CDR2 reads YFSETQ. Losses at the gene ends were 2 bases for V and 3 bases for J; bases not matched to a gene: 11. CDR3 bases: TGCGCCAGCAGCTTACAGGGGCCTAATACCAACTACGAGCAGTACTTC. The encoded protein is CASSLQGPNTNYEQYF.

The rearrangement links TRBV2 to TRBJ2-1; 13 positions agree with TRBD2. With 4 bases clipped from V and 8 bases from J, the junction kept 5 bases outside the gene matches. This CDR3 spans 15 amino acids. Germline CDR1 is SNHLY and CDR2 is FYNNEI. Written as DNA, the CDR3 is TGTGCCAGCAGTGGACTAGCGGGGGGATACTATGAGCAGTTCTTC. Its translation: CASSGLAGGYYEQFF.

The table lists this clone with a few counts. The chain couples TRBV6-6 to TRBJ1-5, with TRBD1 identical over 8 bases. J was trimmed by 5 bases and V by 5 bases; bases with no gene match: 2. CDR3 length: 13 amino acids. Germline V gene sequence: CDR1 MNHNY, CDR2 SVGAGI (reference sequence). DNA of the CDR3: TGTGCCAGCAGTAAACAGGGGGATCAGCCCCAGCATTTT. It is translated as CASSKQGDQPQHF.

This clone has a single count. The chain is built from TRBV19 and TRBJ1-3, with D hard to call. Germline loops: CDR1 LNHDA, CDR2 SQIVND (reference sequence). The germline V and J ends were trimmed by 6 bases and 2 bases, with 11 bases remaining between them. The CDR3 is 14 amino acids. The CDR3 spells CASSEVWPGNTIYF. In DNA form, the CDR3 reads TGTGCCAGTAGCGAGGTCTGGCCTGGAAACACCATATATTTT.

Written as DNA, the CDR3 is TGTGCCAGTAGTCGACAGGGGGACTATAGCAATCAGCCCCAGCATTTT. Translated, it gives CASSRQGDYSNQPQHF. J is TRBJ1-5 and V is TRBV19; TRBD1 matches at 9 bases. J gave up 0 bases and V 5 bases, and 5 bases lay outside the gene matches. The CDR3 spans 16 residues. Germline assignment: CDR1 LNHDA and CDR2 SQIVND (reference sequence).

This sequence joins TRBV18 and TRBJ2-7, with 7 nucleotides matching TRBD1. The CDR3 spans 14 residues. Germline values: CDR1 KGHSH, CDR2 LQKENI. V lost 3 bases, J lost 7 bases, and 9 bases stayed unmatched. The CDR3 sequence: CASSPGTEAREQYF. In DNA form, the CDR3 reads TGTGCCAGCTCACCTGGGACAGAGGCCCGGGAGCAGTACTTC.

The rearrangement joins TRBV2 to TRBJ2-7; D uncertain. The CDR3 loop spans 14 amino acids. V was shortened by 5 bases and J by 0 bases, with 11 bases between the two germline ends. CDR1 is SNHLY and CDR2 is FYNNEI in the germline V gene. CDR3 DNA: TGTGCCAGCAGTCGAGAGGTTAGCTCCTACGAGCAGTACTTC. This sequence encodes CASSREVSSYEQYF. Supplemented by reference TRBV2 and TRBJ2-7, the full variable domain reads EPEVTQTPSHQVTQMGQEVILRCVPISNHLYFYWYRQILGQKVEFLVSFYNNEISEKSEIFDDQFSVERPDGSNFTLKIRSTKLEDSAMYFCASSREVSSYEQYFGPGTRLTVT.

This chain uses TRBV27 with TRBJ2-1; D unclear. Germline assignment: CDR1 MNHEY and CDR2 SMNVEV (reference sequence). The CDR3 extends over 15 amino acids. The V and J ends lost 0 bases and 0 bases respectively, with 6 bases between them. Here the CDR3 DNA reads TGTGCCAGCAGTTTATCCTCCTTCTCCTACAATGAGCAGTTCTTC. Amino acids: CASSLSSFSYNEQFF.

The chain carries TRBV11-1 and TRBJ2-3; 13 positions agree with TRBD2. Germline CDR1 reads SGHAT; CDR2 reads FQDESV (reference sequence). Trimming at V came to 2 bases and at J to 4 bases, leaving 6 bases not matched to a gene. The CDR3 sequence is 17 residues long. CDR3 sequence reads: CASSLWTSGGRPDTQYF. The CDR3 region has the DNA TGTGCCAGCAGCTTATGGACTAGCGGGGGTCGGCCAGATACGCAGTATTTT.

This clone was counted between two and nine times. J is TRBJ1-1 and V is TRBV6-6, with D possibly being TRBD1 (5 bases). There are 13 residues in the CDR3. Trimming took off 4 bases at V and 1 base at J, with 7 bases between the two ends. The germline V gene encodes CDR1 MNHNY and CDR2 SVGAGI (reference sequence). CDR3: CASSSTENTEAFF. DNA for the CDR3: TGTGCCAGCAGTTCGACAGAGAACACTGAAGCTTTCTTT.

The rearrangement joins TRBV21-1 to TRBJ2-7; TRBD1 reflects the table's D call only, with no check against the DNA. TRBV21-1 is marked as a pseudogene. The CDR3 covers 17 residues. The CDR3 spells CASSKDPGQGIAYEQYF. CDR3 nucleotide sequence: TGTGCCAGCAGCAAAGATCCGGGACAGGGCATCGCCTACGAGCAGTACTTC.

The chain couples TRBV10-1 to TRBJ2-7, with 7 bases fitting TRBD1. This CDR3 is built from 14 residues. CDR1 and CDR2 from the germline V gene are WNHNN and SYGVQD (reference sequence). The ends lost 4 bases at V and 2 bases at J; junction bases unmatched: 5. CDR3 sequence (DNA): TGCGCCAGCAGTGCGACTCAGGGGGCCTACGAGCAGTACTTC. Its protein product is CASSATQGAYEQYF.

The J gene is TRBJ2-4, the V gene TRBV13; 8 nucleotides agree with TRBD2. The germline CDR1 and CDR2 sequences are PRHDT and FYEKMQ (reference sequence). With 5 bases clipped from V and 5 bases from J, the junction kept 11 bases outside the gene matches. The CDR3 consists of 16 residues. The CDR3, as DNA: TGTGCCAGCAGCGTACGATTGCTGGGACTAGAAAACATTCAGTACTTC. Translating gives CASSVRLLGLENIQYF.

The rearrangement joins TRBV6-1 to TRBJ2-7; 9 bases agree with TRBD2. The CDR3 spans 12 residues. V gave up 6 bases and J gave up 6 bases; unmatched junction bases: 3. CDR1 MNHNS and CDR2 SASEGT come from the germline V gene. CDR3 sequence reads: CASRETSGEQYF. The CDR3 region has the DNA TGTGCCAGCAGGGAGACTAGCGGCGAGCAGTACTTC.

Only one count was recorded for this clone. The rearrangement links TRBV18 to TRBJ1-1; 10 nucleotides match TRBD1. With 3 bases clipped from V and 4 bases from J, the junction kept 5 bases outside the gene matches. The CDR3 length is 15 residues. CDR1 is KGHSH and CDR2 is LQKENI in the germline V gene. Here the CDR3 DNA reads TGTGCCAGCTCACCGCTGGGACAGGGGAGCACTGAAGCTTTCTTT. This translates into CASSPLGQGSTEAFF.

This chain joins TRBV9 and TRBJ2-1; 8 bases map to TRBD2. The CDR3 contains 16 residues. Trimming cost V 2 bases and J 8 bases; bases outside gene matches: 12. From germline, CDR1 is SGDLS and CDR2 YYNGEE. Written as DNA, the CDR3 is TGTGCCAGCAGCGTGGCAGGTTCCGGGACTAGTTATGAGCAGTTCTTC. Its protein is CASSVAGSGTSYEQFF.

The sample holds one count of this clone. V and J are TRBV2 and TRBJ2-3; 8 positions agree with TRBD1. The trim removed 4 bases at V and 3 bases at J, leaving 6 bases unmatched. Germline CDR1 reads SNHLY; CDR2 reads FYNNEI. This CDR3 contains 15 residues. The CDR3 region has the DNA TGTGCCAGCAGTGGACCGGGACAGGCTACAGATACGCAGTATTTT. Protein product: CASSGPGQATDTQYF. The whole variable domain, filled in from reference TRBV2 and TRBJ2-3, reads EPEVTQTPSHQVTQMGQEVILRCVPISNHLYFYWYRQILGQKVEFLVSFYNNEISEKSEIFDDQFSVERPDGSNFTLKIRSTKLEDSAMYFCASSGPGQATDTQYFGPGTRLTVL.

The genes are TRBV6-5 and TRBJ1-3, with D possibly TRBD1 on 6 matching bases. The ends were cut back, 0 bases at V and 4 bases at J, with 13 bases in the middle. CDR3 length: 16 amino acids. Germline lookup yields CDR1 MNHEY and CDR2 SVGAGI. This CDR3 is CASSYSVRGTGNTIYF. As DNA, the CDR3 is TGTGCCAGCAGTTACTCTGTTAGGGGGACGGGAAACACCATATATTTT.

The CDR3 coding sequence is TGTGCCAGCAGCTTATCGACTAGCGGGGCAGTCGAGACCCAGTACTTC. Its protein is CASSLSTSGAVETQYF. The chain joins TRBV5-4 to TRBJ2-5; TRBD2 aligns across 11 bases. The CDR3 sequence is 16 residues long. Unmatched junction bases numbered 8, after V lost 2 bases and J lost 5 bases. Germline V gene lookup returns CDR1 SGHNT and CDR2 YYREEE (reference sequence).

The chain employs TRBV6-1 and TRBJ2-1; TRBD2 aligns across 13 bases. The CDR3 length is 17 residues. CDR1 is MNHNS and CDR2 is SASEGT in the germline V gene. Germline trimming cut 4 bases from V and 7 bases from J; bases unmatched to any gene: 10. CDR3 amino acids: CASSAHRTSGGDNEQFF. As DNA, the CDR3 is TGTGCCAGCAGTGCACATAGGACTAGCGGGGGTGATAATGAGCAGTTCTTC.

The chain combines TRBV5-1 with TRBJ2-1; 10 positions agree with TRBD2. The CDR3 has 15 amino acids. CDR1 is SGHRS and CDR2 is YFSETQ in the germline V gene. Trimming took 0 bases from V and 10 from J; bases not matched to a gene: 7. The CDR3 is CASSLDLAGAREQFF. CDR3 nucleotides: TGCGCCAGCAGCTTGGACCTAGCGGGGGCCAGGGAGCAGTTCTTC.

V and J are TRBV7-2 and TRBJ2-7, with D maybe TRBD1 (5 bases). Germline loops: CDR1 SGHTA, CDR2 FQGNSA. Deletions cut 1 base from V and 4 bases from J, with 11 bases between. The CDR3 has 14 amino acids. CDR3 sequence reads: CASSLEAGRYEQYF. In DNA, the CDR3 is TGTGCCAGCAGCTTAGAGGCAGGGCGGTACGAGCAGTACTTC.

This chain joins TRBV5-3 and TRBJ1-4, with 8 nucleotides matching TRBD1. TRBV5-3 counts as an open reading frame of uncertain function. This CDR3 contains 16 residues. V shed 4 bases, J shed 5 bases, and the junction held 10 bases outside the gene matches. The CDR3 loop reads CARSGGTGGQNEKLFF. The CDR3 DNA reads TGTGCCAGAAGCGGGGGTACAGGGGGGCAAAATGAAAAACTGTTTTTT.

The V gene is TRBV7-2, the J gene TRBJ1-1; the D gene is possibly TRBD1 (5 bases). There are 13 residues in the CDR3. Between the trimmed V and J ends, which lost 5 bases and 5 bases, there was a span of 12 bases. Germline lookup yields CDR1 SGHTA and CDR2 FQGNSA. The CDR3 here is CASSNLGGTEAFF. CDR3 bases: TGTGCCAGCAGCAATTTGGGGGGGACTGAAGCTTTCTTT.